This record looks at one TCR beta chain sequence and its context. Antigen unknown. This sample is drawn from a study of OX40 agonist ivuxolimab in advanced cancers. Study context: Patients' therapy was ivuxolimab, an antibody that acts as an agonist of OX40 (CD134). Patient treatment consisted of intravenous ivuxolimab administration every 2 weeks at 0.01 to 10 mg/kg.

Study-level results: Circulating CD4+ and CD8+ T cells showed clonal expansion by week 6 at 0.1 to 3.0 mg/kg. Among the lowest peripheral clonal expansion occurred in 0.1-3.0 mg/kg partial responders.

Produced via immunoSEQ multiplex PCR; TCRdb's table is partial and in-frame only. The sample holds 25,000 to 30,000 clones; under 80% are singletons and the top ten take 25% to 30%. Germline V gene sequence: CDR1 SGHRS, CDR2 YFSETQ. CDR3 length: 14 amino acids. The J segment lost 3 bases and the V segment lost 4 bases, leaving 5 bases of the junction unmatched. The TCR was taken from an adult with an advanced solid tumor such as melanoma, head and neck, liver or kidney cancer. The chain combines TRBV5-1 with TRBJ2-5; TRBD1 matches 8 bases. Material: CD4+ or CD8+ T cells sorted from blood, obtained in a trial of the OX40 agonist ivuxolimab. CDR3 bases: TGCGCCAGCAGCCCCGGGACAGGAGAAGAGACCCAGTACTTC. It translates to CASSPGTGEETQYF.